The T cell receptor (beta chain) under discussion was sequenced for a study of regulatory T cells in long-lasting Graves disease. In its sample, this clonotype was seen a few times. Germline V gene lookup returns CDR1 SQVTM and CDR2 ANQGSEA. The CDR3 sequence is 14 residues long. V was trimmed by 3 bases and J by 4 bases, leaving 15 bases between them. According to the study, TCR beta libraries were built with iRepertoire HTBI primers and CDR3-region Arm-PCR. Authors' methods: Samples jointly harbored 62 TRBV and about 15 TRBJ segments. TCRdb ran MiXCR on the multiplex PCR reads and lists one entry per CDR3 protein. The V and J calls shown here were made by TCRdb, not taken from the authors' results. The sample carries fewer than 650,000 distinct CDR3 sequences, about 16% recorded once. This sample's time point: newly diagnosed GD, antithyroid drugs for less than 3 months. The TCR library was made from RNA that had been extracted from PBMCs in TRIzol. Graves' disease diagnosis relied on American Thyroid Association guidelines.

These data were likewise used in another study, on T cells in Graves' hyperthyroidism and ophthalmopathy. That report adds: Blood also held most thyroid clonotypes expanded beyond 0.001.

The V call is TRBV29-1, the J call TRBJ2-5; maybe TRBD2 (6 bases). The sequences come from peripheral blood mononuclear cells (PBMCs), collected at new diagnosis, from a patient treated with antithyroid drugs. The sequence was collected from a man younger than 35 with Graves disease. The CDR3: CSVEDSGRRETQYF. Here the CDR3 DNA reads TGCAGCGTTGAGGACTCAGGGAGGCGAGAGACCCAGTACTTC.